This T cell receptor beta chain was observed in a study of cytomegalovirus exposure and HLA in healthy donors. Study information: Researchers found that roughly 81% of just under 400 genotyped donors fell within the Caucasian-associated ancestry cluster.

Use of 60 Vbeta and 13 Jbeta primers characterized the PCR. TCRdb's table, derived via immunoSEQ multiplex PCR, lists solely in-frame clones and lacks some. The sample consists of about 160,000 clones, less than 85% of them appearing once. Deletions cut 0 bases from V and 8 bases from J, with 11 bases between. Germline V lookup: CDR1 SGHAT, CDR2 FQNNGV. The CDR3 totals 14 residues. The source material was PBMCs. The chain employs TRBV11-2 and TRBJ2-4; D not certain. The source of this sequence is a man aged 55 to 70 in good health and CMV-seronegative. For the CDR3, the DNA is TGTGCCAGCAGCTTAGACCAAGCGATACACATTCAGTACTTC. Residues: CASSLDQAIHIQYF.